One and the same sample provided the 17 T cell receptor beta chains below, sequenced in a study of blood T cell repertoires in COVID-19 (dated by TCRdb to the early 2020s). The library was generated by the immunoSEQ multiplex PCR assay. TCRdb limited this immuneACCESS table to in-frame rearrangements with V and J called. A share of clones is missing; checked studies link under half to unresolved V genes, and the rest is unexplained. This sample lists 200,000 to 250,000 clones; more than 80% were detected once. In total, the top ten clones hold roughly 2.5% of the sample. The sequenced sample was peripheral blood. These receptors all come from a man younger than 40 with COVID-19, enrolled during active disease.

This clone was picked up one time. The chain employs TRBV4-1 and TRBJ1-5; possible D gene TRBD1, 5 bases. V was clipped by 1 base and J by 4 bases, with 14 bases between them. The CDR3 runs 16 residues. CDR1 is MGHRA, CDR2 YSYEKL, per germline. CDR3 DNA sequence: TGCGCCAGCAGCCAAGTCCCCTCGACAGATAATCAGCCCCAGCATTTT. Its translation is CASSQVPSTDNQPQHF.

About this clone itself: This CDR3 is also generated by other DNA sequences in the sample. The chain couples TRBV7-3 to TRBJ2-2; D remains unclear. Germline values: CDR1 SGHTA, CDR2 FQGTGA. With 3 bases removed from V and 4 bases from J, the gap between germline ends came to 3 bases. This CDR3 contains 12 residues. CDR3: CASSFSTGELFF. In DNA form, the CDR3 reads TGTGCCAGCAGCTTTAGCACCGGGGAGCTGTTTTTT. The variable domain in full, completed from reference TRBV7-3 and TRBJ2-2, reads GAGVSQTPSNKVTEKGKYVELRCDPISGHTALYWYRQSLGQGPEFLIYFQGTGAADDSGLPNDRFFAVRPEGSVSTLKIQRTERGDSAVYLCASSFSTGELFFGEGSRLTVL.

The rearrangement links TRBV7-2 to TRBJ2-1, with 10 bases fitting TRBD2. The germline CDR1 and CDR2 sequences are SGHTA and FQGNSA. V was pared by 8 bases and J by 12 bases, with 10 bases of the junction left unmatched. The CDR3 length is 13 residues. Here the CDR3 reads CASRSGGALWQFF. For the CDR3, the DNA is TGTGCCAGCCGGAGCGGGGGGGCATTATGGCAGTTCTTC.

The V gene is TRBV7-8, the J gene TRBJ1-1; 7 bases map to TRBD1. The length of the CDR3 is 18 residues. V gave up 1 base and J gave up 3 bases; unmatched junction bases: 14. Germline CDR1 is SGHVS and CDR2 is FQNEAQ. CDR3 coding DNA: TGTGCCAGCAGCTTAGAGTTTGGAGGGGGCATTGCGGACACTGAAGCTTTCTTT. It translates to CASSLEFGGGIADTEAFF.

The gene calls are TRBV28 and TRBJ1-2, with 12 bases matching TRBD1. Trimming cost V 8 bases and J 5 bases; bases outside gene matches: 9. The CDR3 extends over 15 amino acids. The germline gives CDR1 MDHEN, CDR2 SYDVKM. CDR3 residues: CASLPGDRGLYGYTF. The CDR3 DNA reads TGTGCCAGCCTCCCCGGGGACAGGGGGCTATATGGCTACACCTTC.

This sequence joins TRBV28 and TRBJ1-3, with a weak D call TRBD1 (6 bases). The V gene's germline CDR1 is MDHEN and CDR2 SYDVKM. The V end was cut by 2 bases, the J end by 2 bases, with 13 bases between. This CDR3 region has 16 residues. The CDR3 DNA sequence: TGTGCCAGCAGTTTAAGGAGGGGGGGGACTGGAAACACCATATATTTT. Translation gives CASSLRRGGTGNTIYF. Full variable domain (missing parts from reference TRBV28 and TRBJ1-3): DVKVTQSSRYLVKRTGEKVFLECVQDMDHENMFWYRQDPGLGLRLIYFSYDVKMKEKGDIPEGYSVSREKKERFSLILESASTNQTSMYLCASSLRRGGTGNTIYFGEGSWLTVV.

The chain is built from TRBV19 and TRBJ2-7, with a possible D match to TRBD1 (5 bases). Germline CDR1 is LNHDA and CDR2 is SQIVND (reference sequence). This CDR3 region has 13 residues. Trimming removed 6 bases from V and 2 bases from J, with 11 bases in between. CDR3 bases: TGTGCCAGTAGGATGGCAGGGACCTACGAGCAGTACTTC. It is translated as CASRMAGTYEQYF.

V and J are TRBV4-1 and TRBJ1-1; D is unresolved. The V and J ends lost 5 bases and 2 bases respectively, with 12 bases between them. Germline CDR1 is MGHRA and CDR2 is YSYEKL. The CDR3 extends over 14 amino acids. CDR3 protein: CASSSQAVNTEAFF. In DNA, the CDR3 is TGCGCCAGCAGCTCTCAGGCAGTTAACACTGAAGCTTTCTTT.

The rearrangement links TRBV28 to TRBJ2-1; the match to TRBD1 covers 10 bases. Germline loops: CDR1 MDHEN, CDR2 SYDVKM. The CDR3 extends over 15 amino acids. Trimming removed 5 bases from V and 5 bases from J; junction bases left unmatched: 6. This chain's CDR3 is CASSRDRGRDNEQFF. The CDR3 DNA reads TGTGCCAGCAGTAGGGACAGGGGCCGTGACAATGAGCAGTTCTTC.

The chain recombines TRBV19 with TRBJ2-1, with 9 bases matching TRBD2. This CDR3 has 17 amino acids. Germline CDR1 LNHDA, CDR2 SQIVND (reference sequence). The trim removed 2 bases at V and 2 bases at J, leaving 7 bases unmatched. CDR3 in DNA: TGTGCCAGTAGTATATCTGCTAGCGGGATTCCCTACAATGAGCAGTTCTTC. Encoded protein: CASSISASGIPYNEQFF.

The genes are TRBV28 and TRBJ1-4; 9 nucleotides match TRBD1. This CDR3 spans 15 amino acids. Per germline, CDR1 MDHEN and CDR2 SYDVKM. The V gene end was trimmed by 11 bases and the J gene end by 7 bases; junction bases not matched to a gene: 14. The CDR3 sequence is CALQGAGEEGEKLFF. Here the CDR3 DNA reads TGTGCCTTACAGGGGGCAGGAGAAGAGGGTGAAAAACTGTTTTTT.

The chain has TRBV2 and TRBJ1-1; D remains ambiguous. Germline CDR1 reads SNHLY; CDR2 reads FYNNEI. CDR3 length: 14 residues. V was pared by 6 bases and J by 0 bases, with 11 bases between. CDR3 DNA: TGTGCCAGCAGAAGCGAGCCGATGAACACTGAAGCTTTCTTT. This encodes CASRSEPMNTEAFF.

The chain has TRBV5-1 and TRBJ1-2; unclear D gene. V was shortened by 1 base and J by 3 bases, with 19 bases between the two germline ends. The CDR3 extends over 17 amino acids. Germline V gene lookup returns CDR1 SGHRS and CDR2 YFSETQ. The CDR3 DNA follows: TGCGCCAGCAGCTTGAGTGCCGGGTCCTGGGAGGACTATGGCTACACCTTC. Translation: CASSLSAGSWEDYGYTF. The variable domain in full, with the rest retrieved from reference TRBV5-1 and TRBJ1-2, is KAGVTQTPRYLIKTRGQQVTLSCSPISGHRSVSWYQQTPGQGLQFLFEYFSETQRNKGNFPGRFSGRQFSNSRSEMNVSTLELGDSALYLCASSLSAGSWEDYGYTFGSGTRLTVV.

V gene TRBV19 combines with J gene TRBJ1-1; possible D gene TRBD1, 5 bases. CDR1 is LNHDA, CDR2 SQIVND, per germline (reference sequence). The CDR3 covers 13 residues. V lost 5 bases and J lost 1, with 8 bases in between. CDR3 sequence (DNA): TGTGCCAGTAGTTCTAGGGGGAACACTGAAGCTTTCTTT. Its protein product is CASSSRGNTEAFF.

This chain links TRBV24-1 with TRBJ2-2, with TRBD1 identical over 7 bases. The CDR3 is made up of 15 amino acids. With V trimmed by 4 bases and J by 5 bases, 6 bases remained unmatched. The germline V gene encodes CDR1 KGHDR and CDR2 SFDVKD. CDR3 sequence (DNA): TGTGCCACCAGTGAACCAGTCAGGGGGACCGGGGAGCTGTTTTTT. Translated, it gives CATSEPVRGTGELFF.

This chain connects TRBV5-6 to TRBJ2-1, with TRBD2 identical over 9 bases. This CDR3 is built from 16 residues. Losses at the gene ends were 0 bases for V and 9 bases for J; bases not matched to a gene: 10. Germline loops: CDR1 SGHDT, CDR2 YYEEEE. This chain's CDR3 is CASSLGLAGANTEQFF. As DNA, the CDR3 is TGTGCCAGCAGCTTGGGATTAGCGGGGGCCAACACTGAGCAGTTCTTC.

V and J are TRBV15 and TRBJ1-3; possibly TRBD1 for D (6 bases). The CDR3 consists of 18 residues. CDR1 is LNHNV, CDR2 YYDKDF, per germline (reference sequence). Trimming cost V 1 base and J 2 bases, with 18 bases left between them. The CDR3 sequence is CATSRGILAGETGNTIYF. CDR3 coding DNA: TGTGCCACCAGCAGAGGAATCCTCGCAGGGGAGACTGGAAACACCATATATTTT.